The 7 T cell receptor beta chains presented below share a single source sample, sequenced in a study of blood T cells in healthy people across ages. PCR was performed a second time for roughly 7 to 12 cycles using a sample-barcoded 5' primer and a J-beta primer mix. Each CDR3 protein is one row after TCRdb ran MiXCR on the 5' RACE reads. The sample includes 1,500,000 or so distinct CDR3 sequences, around 59% seen only once; the top ten take about 6.3%. The specimen was blood. The receptors stem from a man between 18 and 35 years old in good health.

The V call is TRBV4-3, the J call TRBJ2-4; TRBD1 is a possible D gene (5 bases). The J call is uncertain, as TRBJ2-7 better fits the DNA end. The CDR3 is 14 amino acids. Germline CDR1 LGHNA, CDR2 YSLEER. CDR3 sequence: CASSQPGRRYEQYF. DNA of the CDR3: TGCGCCAGCAGCCAACCAGGGCGTCGCTACGAGCAGTACTTC.

The chain joins TRBV29-1 to TRBJ1-2; possibly TRBD1 for D (5 bases). This CDR3 contains 15 residues. CDR1 SQVTM and CDR2 ANQGSEA come from the germline V gene. The V and J ends lost 7 bases and 4 bases respectively, with 22 bases between them. The CDR3 sequence is CSASAVRTTSYGYTF. Written as DNA, the CDR3 is TGCAGCGCCTCAGCGGTGAGGACAACCTCCTATGGCTACACCTTC.

The J gene is TRBJ2-6, the V gene TRBV27, with D maybe TRBD2 (5 bases). This CDR3 has 17 residues. CDR1 and CDR2 (germline): MNHEY, SMNVEV (reference sequence). The V end lost 5 bases, the J end lost 4 bases, and 18 bases lay between the germline ends. Written as DNA, the CDR3 is TGTGCCAGCAGTCCCCAGAGGGCGGACTTAGGGGCCAACGTCCTGACTTTC. Its protein product is CASSPQRADLGANVLTF.

The rearrangement links TRBV20-1 to TRBJ1-5, with D uncertain. CDR1 DFQATT and CDR2 SNEGSKA come from the germline V gene (reference sequence). V lost 5 bases to trimming and J lost 0 bases, with 17 bases between them. This CDR3 comprises 16 residues. The CDR3 protein is CSAAGELGYSNQPQHF. Written as DNA, the CDR3 is TGCAGTGCTGCCGGGGAGCTGGGTTATAGCAATCAGCCCCAGCATTTT.

CDR3 in amino acids: CSIGTAKNIQYF. CDR3 bases: TGCAGCATTGGGACAGCCAAAAACATTCAGTACTTC. The chain carries TRBV20-1 and TRBJ2-4; D is possibly TRBD1 or TRBD2 (5 bases each). Germline V lookup: CDR1 DFQATT, CDR2 SNEGSKA (reference sequence). This CDR3 region has 12 residues.

The chain carries TRBV11-2 and TRBJ1-1; unclear D gene. Germline lookup yields CDR1 SGHAT and CDR2 FQNNGV. V gave up 0 bases and J gave up 5 bases, with 13 bases separating them. The CDR3 covers 15 residues. The CDR3 is CASSLEVGWATEAFF. The DNA for the CDR3 is TGTGCCAGCAGCTTAGAGGTAGGGTGGGCGACTGAAGCTTTCTTT.

The V call is TRBV12-3 or TRBV12-4, the J call TRBJ1-5, with no clear D. This CDR3 comprises 16 residues. Trimming took 0 bases from V and 0 from J, leaving 9 bases between them. CDR3 loop: CASSLALTFSNQPQHF. CDR3 coding DNA: TGTGCCAGCAGTTTAGCGCTTACATTTAGCAATCAGCCCCAGCATTTT.